These 24 T cell receptor beta chains came from one sample sequenced in a study of T-cell memory formation after mild COVID-19. TCRdb reprocessed the 5' RACE reads with MiXCR, giving one entry per CDR3 protein. The table lists 140,000 to 150,000 distinct CDR3 sequences, 20% to 25% of them singletons. The sequencing input was PBMCs or a T cell subset sorted from them (not recorded which). The receptors originated from an adult woman who had mild COVID-19 (a few samples of this study predate the infection). Cell type and time point are not known.

This clonotype turned up a few times. The chain recombines TRBV6-1 with TRBJ2-3; no firm D call. Germline V CDR1 and CDR2: MNHNS, SASEGT. Between the trimmed V and J ends, which lost 6 bases and 6 bases, there was a span of 10 bases. The CDR3 has 12 amino acids. CDR3 sequence reads: CASRQPRDTQYF. CDR3 nucleotide sequence: TGTGCCAGCAGACAGCCTCGGGATACGCAGTATTTT.

The rearrangement links TRBV3-1 to TRBJ1-2, with D perhaps TRBD1 (5 bases). The CDR3 covers 16 residues. Trimming removed 4 bases at V and 2 bases at J, with 17 bases between. CDR1 is LGHDT and CDR2 is YNNKEL in the germline V gene (reference sequence). The CDR3 DNA sequence: TGTGCCAGCAGCCCTCCCCTTAGTGGGGGAAACTATGGCTACACCTTC. It specifies CASSPPLSGGNYGYTF.

The chain combines TRBV15 with TRBJ2-3; TRBD2 matches at 9 bases. V gave up 2 bases and J gave up 5 bases; unmatched junction bases: 8. The CDR3 extends over 16 amino acids. Germline assignment: CDR1 LNHNV and CDR2 YYDKDF (reference sequence). DNA for the CDR3: TGTGCCACCAGCAGATTAGCGGGGGCGACTGGAGATACGCAGTATTTT. It encodes CATSRLAGATGDTQYF.

In its sample, this clonotype was seen a few times. The chain recombines TRBV4-1 with TRBJ1-6; possibly TRBD1 for D (5 bases). Germline V gene sequence: CDR1 MGHRA, CDR2 YSYEKL. With 0 bases removed from V and 7 bases from J, the gap between germline ends came to 19 bases. This CDR3 is built from 18 residues. CDR3: CASSQEVLLGGRNSPLHF. The DNA of the CDR3 is TGCGCCAGCAGCCAAGAGGTGTTGCTGGGGGGTCGGAATTCACCCCTCCACTTT.

J is TRBJ1-5 and V is TRBV30, with a possible D match to TRBD1 (6 bases). This CDR3 is 13 amino acids long. The germline gives CDR1 GTSNPN, CDR2 SVGIG (reference sequence). V was cut by 2 bases and J by 6 bases, with 11 bases left in between. The CDR3 reads CAWSRQGSQPQHF. The CDR3 bases are TGTGCCTGGAGTCGGCAGGGGAGTCAGCCCCAGCATTTT.

This chain uses TRBV7-9 with TRBJ1-1, with D unresolved. The CDR3 consists of 14 residues. Germline CDR1 and CDR2: SEHNR and FQNEAQ (reference sequence). Between the trimmed V and J ends, which lost 1 base and 6 bases, there was a span of 12 bases. The CDR3 reads CASSLGRAMAEAFF. The DNA for the CDR3 is TGTGCCAGCAGCTTAGGCCGGGCCATGGCTGAAGCTTTCTTT.

The rearrangement uses TRBV12-5 and TRBJ2-2; 12 nucleotides match TRBD2. V was clipped by 3 bases and J by 6 bases; unmatched bases: 11. The germline V gene has CDR1 LGHNT and CDR2 FRNRAP. CDR3 length: 18 amino acids. The CDR3 sequence: CASGFPAGGLAGSGELFF. CDR3 nucleotides: TGTGCTAGTGGTTTCCCCGCTGGAGGACTAGCGGGATCCGGGGAGCTGTTTTTT.

The table lists this clonotype with a few counts. V and J are TRBV24-1 and TRBJ2-2; D remains unclear. CDR3 length: 12 residues. Germline V gene sequence: CDR1 KGHDR, CDR2 SFDVKD. The V and J ends lost 9 bases and 6 bases respectively, with 10 bases between them. The CDR3 nucleotides read TGTGCCACCCGAGAAGGGTCCGGGGAGCTGTTTTTT. As protein: CATREGSGELFF.

The J gene is TRBJ2-2, the V gene TRBV12-3 or TRBV12-4; D is undetermined. The CDR3 runs to 15 residues. Trimming left V 6 bases short and J 6 bases short, with 17 bases between. This chain's CDR3 is CASRLSGPLPGELFF. In DNA form, the CDR3 reads TGTGCCAGCAGACTCTCAGGACCCCTCCCCGGGGAGCTGTTTTTT.

This clonotype turned up a few times. This sequence joins TRBV20-1 and TRBJ1-6; D is undetermined. Germline lookup yields CDR1 DFQATT and CDR2 SNEGSKA (reference sequence). The ends were cut back, 1 base at V and 8 bases at J, with 18 bases in the middle. This CDR3 has 16 residues. In nucleotides, the CDR3 is TGCAGTGCTAGAGGGGTTACGGAGCAGACCTATTCACCCCTCCACTTT. This translates into CSARGVTEQTYSPLHF.

This clonotype turned up a few times. The chain has TRBV5-1 and TRBJ1-5; D gene uncertain. The germline gives CDR1 SGHRS, CDR2 YFSETQ. The CDR3 extends over 14 amino acids. Trimming cost V 0 bases and J 6 bases, with 10 bases left between them. This chain's CDR3 is CASSLEAGLQPQHF. The CDR3 DNA reads as TGCGCCAGCAGCTTGGAGGCAGGTCTTCAGCCCCAGCATTTT.

The chain carries TRBV27 and TRBJ2-7, with 7 bases identical to TRBD1. This CDR3 contains 15 residues. The J segment lost 4 bases and the V segment lost 5 bases, leaving 11 bases of the junction unmatched. Germline assignment: CDR1 MNHEY and CDR2 SMNVEV (reference sequence). This chain's CDR3 is CASSPRQGHRYEQYF. The CDR3 DNA is TGTGCCAGCAGTCCCCGACAGGGTCATAGGTACGAGCAGTACTTC.

The CDR3 nucleotides are TGCGCCAGCAGCTTTTACGGGGGCCAAGAGACCCAGTACTTC. Translation: CASSFYGGQETQYF. The chain uses TRBV5-1 and TRBJ2-5; possibly TRBD2 for D (6 bases). V was trimmed by 2 bases and J by 1 base, leaving 9 bases between them. Germline assignment: CDR1 SGHRS and CDR2 YFSETQ. This CDR3 has 14 residues. Supplemented by reference TRBV5-1 and TRBJ2-5, the full variable domain reads KAGVTQTPRYLIKTRGQQVTLSCSPISGHRSVSWYQQTPGQGLQFLFEYFSETQRNKGNFPGRFSGRQFSNSRSEMNVSTLELGDSALYLCASSFYGGQETQYFGPGTRLLVL.

The genes are TRBV29-1 and TRBJ1-2; 8 bases are shared with TRBD1. Per germline, CDR1 SQVTM and CDR2 ANQGSEA. The ends lost 6 bases at V and 3 bases at J; junction bases unmatched: 9. The CDR3 covers 14 residues. This chain's CDR3 is CSVRTGRIDYGYTF. DNA of the CDR3: TGCAGCGTCCGGACAGGGAGGATAGACTATGGCTACACCTTC.

V gene TRBV2 combines with J gene TRBJ2-7; 11 nucleotides agree with TRBD1. V gave up 4 bases and J gave up 6 bases; unmatched junction bases: 2. CDR3 size: 13 residues. Germline CDR1 reads SNHLY; CDR2 reads FYNNEI. The CDR3 sequence is CASSGTGGIEQYF. The CDR3 region has the DNA TGTGCCAGCAGTGGGACAGGGGGCATCGAGCAGTACTTC.

This clonotype was observed a few times. The chain combines TRBV2 with TRBJ2-7, with D possibly matching TRBD2 (6 bases). Germline assignment: CDR1 SNHLY and CDR2 FYNNEI. With 1 base removed from V and 2 bases from J, the gap between germline ends came to 9 bases. The CDR3 runs to 14 residues. Written as DNA, the CDR3 is TGTGCCAGCAGTGAAGGGAGGACTACCTACGAGCAGTACTTC. This codes for CASSEGRTTYEQYF.

The chain couples TRBV10-3 to TRBJ2-7; 10 nucleotides align to TRBD2. This CDR3 is built from 16 residues. CDR1 and CDR2 from the germline V gene are ENHRY and SYGVKD. Germline trimming cut 2 bases from V and 0 bases from J; bases unmatched to any gene: 4. The chain's CDR3 is CAISEISGGSSYEQYF. DNA of the CDR3: TGTGCCATCAGTGAGATTAGCGGGGGGAGCTCCTACGAGCAGTACTTC.

This clonotype was seen repeatedly, ten times or more. The chain recombines TRBV7-6 with TRBJ1-3; D not resolved. This CDR3 has 15 amino acids. The germline V gene encodes CDR1 SGHVS and CDR2 FNYEAQ. V lost 5 bases to trimming and J lost 0 bases, with 11 bases between them. DNA for the CDR3: TGTGCCAGCAGCCCCGGCTCGAGCTCTGGAAACACCATATATTTT. This sequence encodes CASSPGSSSGNTIYF.

This clonotype was seen a few times. The chain carries TRBV7-8 and TRBJ1-6; D gene unclear. The CDR3 spans 16 residues. CDR1 SGHVS and CDR2 FQNEAQ come from the germline V gene. The V end was cut by 2 bases, the J end by 3 bases, with 11 bases between. This CDR3 is CASSLTNGGYNSPLHF. The CDR3 bases are TGTGCCAGCAGCTTAACTAACGGAGGCTATAATTCACCCCTCCACTTT.

The V and J genes are TRBV6-5 and TRBJ2-2; either TRBD1 or TRBD2 may supply D (5 bases each). Germline lookup yields CDR1 MNHEY and CDR2 SVGAGI. The CDR3 is 16 amino acids. The V gene lost 0 bases and the J gene lost 2 bases, with 10 bases spanning the gap. In DNA form, the CDR3 reads TGTGCCAGCAGTTACTCGGGACGGACAAACACCGGGGAGCTGTTTTTT. Translating it yields CASSYSGRTNTGELFF.

This sequence joins TRBV24-1 and TRBJ1-5, with D perhaps TRBD1 (5 bases). V gave up 2 bases and J gave up 7 bases, with 11 bases separating them. CDR1 KGHDR and CDR2 SFDVKD come from the germline V gene. This CDR3 comprises 14 residues. The CDR3 coding sequence is TGTGCCACCAGTGATTCCCCAGGGACGCAGCCCCAGCATTTT. The encoded protein is CATSDSPGTQPQHF.

This chain joins TRBV7-9 and TRBJ1-2; D possibly corresponds to TRBD1 (5 bases). This CDR3 has 14 residues. V gave up 4 bases and J gave up 7 bases, with 16 bases separating them. The germline gives CDR1 SEHNR, CDR2 FQNEAQ (reference sequence). The CDR3 bases are TGTGCCAGCAGCTCAGGGACTACCCTCTCTGGCTACACCTTC. Its translation: CASSSGTTLSGYTF.

The gene calls are TRBV12-3 or TRBV12-4 and TRBJ2-5; D ambiguous. Trimming took off 4 bases at V and 2 bases at J, with 14 bases between the two ends. This CDR3 spans 15 amino acids. The CDR3 is CASSSFLAEQETQYF. The CDR3, as DNA: TGTGCCAGCAGTTCCTTTCTTGCGGAGCAAGAGACCCAGTACTTC.

In the case of this clonotype: Compared with germline, one end of the junction differs, possibly owing to a read error. The V call is TRBV7-2, the J call TRBJ1-1, with D perhaps matching TRBD1 (5 bases). This CDR3 is built from 14 residues. CDR1 is SGHTA, CDR2 FQGNSA, per germline. The CDR3 DNA follows: TGTGCCAGCATCTTAGCCCTTCACCAGGGTGAAGCTTTCTTT. It specifies CASILALHQGEAFF. Supplemented by reference TRBV7-2 and TRBJ1-1, the full variable domain reads GAGVSQSPSNKVTEKGKDVELRCDPISGHTALYWYRQSLGQGLEFLIYFQGNSAPDKSGLPSDRFSAERTGGSVSTLTIQRTQQEDSAVYLCASILALHQGEAFFGQGTRLTVV.